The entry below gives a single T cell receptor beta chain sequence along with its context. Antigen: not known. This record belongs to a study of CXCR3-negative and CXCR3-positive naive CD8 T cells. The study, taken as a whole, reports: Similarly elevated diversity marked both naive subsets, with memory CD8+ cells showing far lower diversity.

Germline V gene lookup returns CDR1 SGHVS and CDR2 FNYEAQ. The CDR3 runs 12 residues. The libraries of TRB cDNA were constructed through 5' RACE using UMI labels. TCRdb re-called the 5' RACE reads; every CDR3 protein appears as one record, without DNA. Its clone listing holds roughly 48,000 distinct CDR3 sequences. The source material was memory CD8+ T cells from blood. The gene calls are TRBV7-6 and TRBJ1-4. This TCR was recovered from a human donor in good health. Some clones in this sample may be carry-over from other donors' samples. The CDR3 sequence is CASSSTDGKLFF.